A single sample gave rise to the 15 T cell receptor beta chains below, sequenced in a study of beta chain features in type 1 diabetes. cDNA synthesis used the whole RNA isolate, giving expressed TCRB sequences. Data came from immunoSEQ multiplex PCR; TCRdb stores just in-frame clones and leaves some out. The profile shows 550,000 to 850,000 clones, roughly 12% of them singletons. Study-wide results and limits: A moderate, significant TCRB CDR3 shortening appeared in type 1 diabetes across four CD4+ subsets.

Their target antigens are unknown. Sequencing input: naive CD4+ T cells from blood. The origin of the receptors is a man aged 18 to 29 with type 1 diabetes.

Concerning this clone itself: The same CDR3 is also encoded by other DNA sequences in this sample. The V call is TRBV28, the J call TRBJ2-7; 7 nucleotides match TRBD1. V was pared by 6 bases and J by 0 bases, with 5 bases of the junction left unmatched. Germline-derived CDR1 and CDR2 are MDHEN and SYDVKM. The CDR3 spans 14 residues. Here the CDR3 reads CASSPGTVSYEQYF. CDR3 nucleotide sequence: TGTGCCAGCAGCCCCGGGACAGTCTCCTACGAGCAGTACTTC. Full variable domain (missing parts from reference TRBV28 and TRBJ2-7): DVKVTQSSRYLVKRTGEKVFLECVQDMDHENMFWYRQDPGLGLRLIYFSYDVKMKEKGDIPEGYSVSREKKERFSLILESASTNQTSMYLCASSPGTVSYEQYFGPGTRLTVT.

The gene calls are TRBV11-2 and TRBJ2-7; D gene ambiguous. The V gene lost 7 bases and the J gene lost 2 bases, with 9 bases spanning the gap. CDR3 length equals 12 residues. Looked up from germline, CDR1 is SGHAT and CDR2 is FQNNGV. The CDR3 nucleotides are TGTGCCAGCACGAGGCAGCCCTACGAGCAGTACTTC. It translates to CASTRQPYEQYF.

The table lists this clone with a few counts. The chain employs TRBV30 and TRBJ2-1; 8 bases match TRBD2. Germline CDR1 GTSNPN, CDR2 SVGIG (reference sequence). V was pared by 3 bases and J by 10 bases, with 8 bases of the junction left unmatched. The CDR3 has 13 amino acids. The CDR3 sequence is CAWSPAGGWEQFF. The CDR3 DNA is TGTGCCTGGAGCCCGGCGGGGGGCTGGGAGCAGTTCTTC.

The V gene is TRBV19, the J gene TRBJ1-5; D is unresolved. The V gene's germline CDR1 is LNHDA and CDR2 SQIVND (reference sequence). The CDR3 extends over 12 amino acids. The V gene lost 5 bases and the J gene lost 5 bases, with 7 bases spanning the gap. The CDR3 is CASSFRDQPQHF. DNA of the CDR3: TGTGCCAGTAGTTTCCGAGATCAGCCCCAGCATTTT.

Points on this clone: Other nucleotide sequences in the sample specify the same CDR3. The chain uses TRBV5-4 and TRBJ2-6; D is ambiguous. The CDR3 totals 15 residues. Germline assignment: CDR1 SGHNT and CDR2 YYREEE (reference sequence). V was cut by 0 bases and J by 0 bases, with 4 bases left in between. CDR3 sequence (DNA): TGTGCCAGCAGCTTGGAGGGCTCTGGGGCCAACGTCCTGACTTTC. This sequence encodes CASSLEGSGANVLTF.

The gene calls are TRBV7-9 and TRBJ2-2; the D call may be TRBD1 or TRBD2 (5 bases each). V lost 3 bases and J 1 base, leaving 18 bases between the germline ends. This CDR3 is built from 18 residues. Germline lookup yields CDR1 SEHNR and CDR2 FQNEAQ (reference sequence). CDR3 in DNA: TGTGCCAGCAGCTTTCTCCGGGGCCGGGAAAAGAACACCGGGGAGCTGTTTTTT. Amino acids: CASSFLRGREKNTGELFF.

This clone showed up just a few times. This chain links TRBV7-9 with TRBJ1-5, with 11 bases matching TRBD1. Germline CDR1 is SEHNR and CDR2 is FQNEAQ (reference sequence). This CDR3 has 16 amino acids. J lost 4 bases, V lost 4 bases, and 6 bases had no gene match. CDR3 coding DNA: TGTGCCAGCAGCTCGGGACAGGGGGTTGGAAATCAGCCCCAGCATTTT. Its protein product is CASSSGQGVGNQPQHF.

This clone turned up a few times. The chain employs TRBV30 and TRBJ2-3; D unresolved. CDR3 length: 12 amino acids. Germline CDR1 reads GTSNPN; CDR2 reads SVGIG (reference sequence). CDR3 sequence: CAGVRGTDTQYF. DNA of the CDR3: TGTGCGGGTGTCCGAGGCACAGATACGCAGTATTTT. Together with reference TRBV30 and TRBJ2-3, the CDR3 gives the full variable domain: SQTIHQWPATLVQPVGSPLSLECTVEGTSNPNLYWYRQAAGRGLQLLFYSVGIGQISSEVPQNLSASRPQDRQFILSSKKLLLSDSGFYLCAGVRGTDTQYFGPGTRLTVL.

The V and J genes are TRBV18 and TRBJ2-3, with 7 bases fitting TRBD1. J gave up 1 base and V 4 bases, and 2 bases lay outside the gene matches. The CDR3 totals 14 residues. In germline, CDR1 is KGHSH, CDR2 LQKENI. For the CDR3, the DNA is TGTGCCAGCTCACGGGACAGTGGCACAGATACGCAGTATTTT. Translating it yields CASSRDSGTDTQYF.

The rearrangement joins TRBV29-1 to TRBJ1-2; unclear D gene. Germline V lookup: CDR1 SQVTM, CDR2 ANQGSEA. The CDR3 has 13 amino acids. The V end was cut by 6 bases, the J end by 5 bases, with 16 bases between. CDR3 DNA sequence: TGCAGCGTCGGACGTGAGTTTCGGTATGGCTACACCTTC. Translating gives CSVGREFRYGYTF.

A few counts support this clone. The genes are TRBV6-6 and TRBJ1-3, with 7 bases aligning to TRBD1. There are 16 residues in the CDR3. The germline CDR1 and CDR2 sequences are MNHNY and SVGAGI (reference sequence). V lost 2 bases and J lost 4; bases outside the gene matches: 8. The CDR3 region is CASSYGGTEKGNTIYF. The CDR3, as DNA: TGTGCCAGCAGTTACGGCGGGACAGAGAAGGGAAACACCATATATTTT.

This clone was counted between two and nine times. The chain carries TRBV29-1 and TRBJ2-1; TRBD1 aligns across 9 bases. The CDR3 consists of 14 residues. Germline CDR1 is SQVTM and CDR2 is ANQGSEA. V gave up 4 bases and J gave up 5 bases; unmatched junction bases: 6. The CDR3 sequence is CSVALWTGDNEQFF. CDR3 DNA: TGCAGCGTTGCCCTTTGGACAGGGGACAATGAGCAGTTCTTC.

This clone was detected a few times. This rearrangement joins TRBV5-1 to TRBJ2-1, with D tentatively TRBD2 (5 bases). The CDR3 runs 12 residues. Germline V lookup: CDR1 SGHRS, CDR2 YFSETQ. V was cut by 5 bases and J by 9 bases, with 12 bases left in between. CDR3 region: CASRDFTGEQFF. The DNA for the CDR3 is TGCGCCAGCAGGGACTTTACGGGTGAGCAGTTCTTC.

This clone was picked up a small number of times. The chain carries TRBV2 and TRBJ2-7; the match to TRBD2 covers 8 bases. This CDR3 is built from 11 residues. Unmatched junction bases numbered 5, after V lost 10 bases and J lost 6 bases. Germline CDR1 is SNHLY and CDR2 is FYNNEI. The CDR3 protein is CATQRGPEQYF. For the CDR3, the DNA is TGTGCCACCCAGCGGGGGCCCGAGCAGTACTTC.

The CDR3 spells CASSLAGDVTYEQYF. CDR3 nucleotides: TGTGCCAGCAGCTTAGCAGGGGACGTAACCTACGAGCAGTACTTC. The chain has TRBV7-9 and TRBJ2-7, with D perhaps TRBD1 or TRBD2 (5 bases each). Germline V CDR1 and CDR2: SEHNR, FQNEAQ (reference sequence). The CDR3 length is 15 residues. The V gene lost 0 bases and the J gene lost 2 bases, with 11 bases spanning the gap. The full variable domain, completed using reference TRBV7-9 and TRBJ2-7, is DTGVSQNPRHKITKRGQNVTFRCDPISEHNRLYWYRQTLGQGPEFLTYFQNEAQLEKSRLLSDRFSAERPKGSFSTLEIQRTEQGDSAMYLCASSLAGDVTYEQYFGPGTRLTVT.